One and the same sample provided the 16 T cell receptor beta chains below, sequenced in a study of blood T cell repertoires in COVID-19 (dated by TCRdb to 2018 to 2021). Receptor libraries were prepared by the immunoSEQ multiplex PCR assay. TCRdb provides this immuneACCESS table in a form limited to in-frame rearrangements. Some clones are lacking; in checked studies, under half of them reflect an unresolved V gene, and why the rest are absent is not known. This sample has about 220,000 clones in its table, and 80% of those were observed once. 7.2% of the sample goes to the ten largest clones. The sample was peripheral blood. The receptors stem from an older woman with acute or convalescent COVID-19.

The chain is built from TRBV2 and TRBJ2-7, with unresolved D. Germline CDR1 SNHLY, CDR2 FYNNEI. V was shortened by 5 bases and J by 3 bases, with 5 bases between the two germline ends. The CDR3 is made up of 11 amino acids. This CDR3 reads CASSLSYEQYV. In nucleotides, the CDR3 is TGTGCCAGCAGTCTGAGCTACGAGCAGTACGTC.

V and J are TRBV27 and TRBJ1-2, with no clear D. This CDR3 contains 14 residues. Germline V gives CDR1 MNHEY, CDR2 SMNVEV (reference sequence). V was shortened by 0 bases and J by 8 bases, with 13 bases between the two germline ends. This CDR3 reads CASSLSNEREGYTF. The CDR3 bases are TGTGCCAGCAGTTTATCGAATGAGAGGGAAGGCTACACCTTC.

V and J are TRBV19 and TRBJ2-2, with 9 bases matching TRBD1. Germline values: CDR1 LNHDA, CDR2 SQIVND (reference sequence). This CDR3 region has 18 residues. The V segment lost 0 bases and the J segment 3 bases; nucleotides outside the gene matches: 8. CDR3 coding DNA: TGTGCCAGTAGTATAGATCGGGTGGGACAGGGATACACCGGGGAGCTGTTTTTT. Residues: CASSIDRVGQGYTGELFF.

The CDR3 protein is CASTIRTVPGNQPQHF. CDR3 sequence (DNA): TGTGCCAGCACGATCCGAACGGTCCCGGGAAATCAGCCCCAGCATTTT. The chain carries TRBV19 and TRBJ1-5; D gene ambiguous. The germline CDR1 and CDR2 sequences are LNHDA and SQIVND (reference sequence). Trimming removed 9 bases from V and 4 bases from J, with 22 bases in between. This CDR3 has 16 amino acids.

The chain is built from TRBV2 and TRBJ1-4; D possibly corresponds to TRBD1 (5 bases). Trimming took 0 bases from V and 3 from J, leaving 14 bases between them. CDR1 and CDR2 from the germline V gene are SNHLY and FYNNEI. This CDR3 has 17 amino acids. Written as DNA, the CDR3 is TGTGCCAGCAGTGAAGCAGGAGGGGCCTATCCTAATGAAAAACTGTTTTTT. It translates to CASSEAGGAYPNEKLFF.

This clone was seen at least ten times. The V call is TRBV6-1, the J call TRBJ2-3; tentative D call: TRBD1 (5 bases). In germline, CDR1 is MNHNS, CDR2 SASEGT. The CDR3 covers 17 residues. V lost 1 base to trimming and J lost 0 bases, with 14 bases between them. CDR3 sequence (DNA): TGTGCCAGCAGTGAAGGTAGGGCGGACACAAGCACAGATACGCAGTATTTT. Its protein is CASSEGRADTSTDTQYF.

In nucleotides, the CDR3 is TGTGCCAGCAGCCAAGATTGGGGCCAGGGTATTGGAAACACCATATATTTT. As protein: CASSQDWGQGIGNTIYF. The J gene is TRBJ1-3, the V gene TRBV4-2; tentative D call: TRBD1 (5 bases). The ends were cut back, 0 bases at V and 3 bases at J, with 15 bases in the middle. The CDR3 length is 17 residues. Looked up from germline, CDR1 is LGHNA and CDR2 is YNFKEQ.

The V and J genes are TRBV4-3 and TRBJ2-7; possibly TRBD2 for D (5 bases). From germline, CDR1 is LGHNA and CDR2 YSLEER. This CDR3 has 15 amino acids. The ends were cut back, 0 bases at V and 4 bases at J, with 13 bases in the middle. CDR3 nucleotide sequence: TGCGCCAGCAGCCAAGATCAGCGGTCTTGGTACGAGCAGTACTTC. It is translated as CASSQDQRSWYEQYF.

CDR3 in amino acids: CASSQPISHTGRFETQYF. The CDR3, as DNA: TGCGCCAGCAGCCAACCGATCAGTCACACGGGGAGGTTCGAGACCCAGTACTTC. This chain connects TRBV4-1 to TRBJ2-5; D might be TRBD2 (6 bases). Germline CDR1 and CDR2: MGHRA and YSYEKL. The CDR3 sequence is 18 residues long. The V end was cut by 2 bases, the J end by 5 bases, with 24 bases between.

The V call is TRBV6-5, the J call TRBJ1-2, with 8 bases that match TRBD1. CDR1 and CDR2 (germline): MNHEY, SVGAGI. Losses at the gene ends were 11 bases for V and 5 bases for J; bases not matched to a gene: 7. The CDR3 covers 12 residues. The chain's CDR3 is CAGGDRLYGYTF. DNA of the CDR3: TGTGCCGGGGGGGACAGGCTATATGGCTACACCTTC.

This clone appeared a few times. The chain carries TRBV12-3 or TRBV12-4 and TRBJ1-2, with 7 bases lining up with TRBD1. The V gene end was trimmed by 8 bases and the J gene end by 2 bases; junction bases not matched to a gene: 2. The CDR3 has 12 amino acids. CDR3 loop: CASQDRNYGYTF. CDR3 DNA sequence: TGTGCCAGCCAGGACAGGAACTATGGCTACACCTTC.

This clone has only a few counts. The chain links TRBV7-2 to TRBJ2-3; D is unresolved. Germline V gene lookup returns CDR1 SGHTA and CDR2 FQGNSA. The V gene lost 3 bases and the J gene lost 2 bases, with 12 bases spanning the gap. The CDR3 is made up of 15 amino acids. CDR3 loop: CASSFSPTTTDTQYF. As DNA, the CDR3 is TGTGCCAGCAGCTTTAGTCCTACTACCACAGATACGCAGTATTTT.

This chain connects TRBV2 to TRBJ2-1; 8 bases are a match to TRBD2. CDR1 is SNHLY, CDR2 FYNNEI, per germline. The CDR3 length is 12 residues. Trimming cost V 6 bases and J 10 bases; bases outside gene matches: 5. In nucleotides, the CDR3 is TGTGCCAGCAGGGGGACTAGTATAGAGCAGTTCTTC. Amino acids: CASRGTSIEQFF.

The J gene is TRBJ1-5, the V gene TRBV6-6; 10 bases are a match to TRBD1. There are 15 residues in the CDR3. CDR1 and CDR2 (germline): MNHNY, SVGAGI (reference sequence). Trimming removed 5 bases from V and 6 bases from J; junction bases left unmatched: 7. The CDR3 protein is CASSTSGQGGQPQHF. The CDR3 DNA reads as TGTGCCAGCAGTACCTCAGGACAGGGGGGTCAGCCCCAGCATTTT.

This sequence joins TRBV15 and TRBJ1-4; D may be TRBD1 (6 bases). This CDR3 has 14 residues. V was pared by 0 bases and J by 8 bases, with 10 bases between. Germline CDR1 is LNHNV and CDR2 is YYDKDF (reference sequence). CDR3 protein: CATSRDNGGEKLFF. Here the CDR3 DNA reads TGTGCCACCAGCAGAGATAATGGGGGCGAAAAACTGTTTTTT.

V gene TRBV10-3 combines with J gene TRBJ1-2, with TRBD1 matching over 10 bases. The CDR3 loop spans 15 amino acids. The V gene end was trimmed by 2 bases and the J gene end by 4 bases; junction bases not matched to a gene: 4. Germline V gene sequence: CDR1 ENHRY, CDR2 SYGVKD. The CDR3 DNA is TGTGCCATCAGTGAGCCGGGACAGGGGACCTATGGCTACACCTTC. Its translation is CAISEPGQGTYGYTF.